Listed here are 9 T cell receptor beta chains from one sample, sequenced in a study of blood T cells in healthy people across ages. It was with a sample-barcoded 5' primer and a J-beta primer mix that a second PCR of about 7 to 12 cycles was run. MiXCR, run by TCRdb on the 5' RACE reads, gives a single entry per CDR3 protein. This table holds hundreds of thousands of distinct CDR3 sequences, 44% found once. Sequencing used blood. The receptors were sampled from a man in his fifties or sixties in good health.

Details on this clonotype: A read error is likely, as this CDR3 ends without the conserved phenylalanine or tryptophan. The gene calls are TRBV20-1 and TRBJ2-5; 9 bases fit TRBD2. The CDR3 is 14 residues long. Germline CDR1 reads DFQATT; CDR2 reads SNEGSKA (reference sequence). Germline trimming cut 6 bases from V and 5 bases from J; bases unmatched to any gene: 10. The CDR3: CSALRASGAETQYL. The CDR3 DNA follows: TGCAGTGCCCTGAGAGCTAGCGGGGCGGAGACCCAGTACTTA.

V usage is TRBV15 and J usage is TRBJ1-4; a possible D gene is TRBD1 (5 bases). Germline V gene sequence: CDR1 LNHNV, CDR2 YYDKDF (reference sequence). Trimming shortened V by 8 bases and J by 7 bases, and 11 bases separated the two germline ends. This CDR3 region has 12 residues. The CDR3 loop reads CATGGYGEKLFF. The DNA of the CDR3 is TGTGCCACCGGGGGTTATGGTGAAAAACTGTTTTTT.

V and J are TRBV5-6 and TRBJ2-3, with a tentative D call TRBD2 (5 bases). CDR3 size: 14 residues. Germline CDR1 is SGHDT and CDR2 is YYEEEE. V lost 5 bases to trimming and J lost 2 bases, with 12 bases between them. The CDR3 here is CASRTAGATDTQYF. CDR3 nucleotide sequence: TGTGCCAGCAGAACCGCGGGTGCCACAGATACGCAGTATTTT. Full variable domain (rest looked up from reference TRBV5-6 and TRBJ2-3): DAGVTQSPTHLIKTRGQQVTLRCSPKSGHDTVSWYQQALGQGPQFIFQYYEEEERQRGNFPDRFSGHQFPNYSSELNVNALLLGDSALYLCASRTAGATDTQYFGPGTRLTVL.

This clonotype was seen only a few times. The CDR3 reads CASSFRDLTGYTF. The CDR3 nucleotides are TGTGCCAGCAGCTTCAGGGATCTAACTGGCTACACCTTC. The chain recombines TRBV7-2 with TRBJ1-2, with D tentatively TRBD1 (5 bases). CDR1 and CDR2 (germline): SGHTA, FQGNSA. The CDR3 loop spans 13 amino acids. V was trimmed by 3 bases and J by 7 bases, leaving 12 bases between them.

The chain's CDR3 is CAWSNPDRGRAEAFF. As DNA, the CDR3 is TGTGCCTGGAGCAACCCGGACAGGGGGCGAGCTGAAGCTTTCTTT. V usage is TRBV30 and J usage is TRBJ1-1; 11 positions match TRBD1. The V gene end was trimmed by 3 bases and the J gene end by 6 bases; junction bases not matched to a gene: 9. The germline V gene encodes CDR1 GTSNPN and CDR2 SVGIG (reference sequence). The CDR3 loop spans 15 amino acids.

The V and J genes are TRBV6-2 or TRBV6-3 and TRBJ2-3; 10 nucleotides agree with TRBD1. CDR1 is MNHEY and CDR2 is SVGEGT in the germline V gene. The CDR3 is 15 residues long. Trimming took 6 bases from V and 4 from J; bases not matched to a gene: 7. CDR3 protein: CASRDRDRGADTQYF. The CDR3 DNA sequence: TGTGCCAGCAGGGACCGGGACAGGGGCGCAGATACGCAGTATTTT.

This rearrangement joins TRBV12-3 or TRBV12-4 to TRBJ1-2, with D unclear. Trimming stripped 2 bases from V and 11 bases from J, with 9 bases between. This CDR3 contains 11 residues. The CDR3 loop is CASSLSPSYTF. DNA for the CDR3: TGTGCCAGCAGTTTAAGTCCCAGTTACACCTTC.

V and J are TRBV5-6 and TRBJ2-2; D uncertain. With 3 bases removed from V and 1 base from J, the gap between germline ends came to 10 bases. The CDR3 has 15 residues. CDR1 is SGHDT and CDR2 is YYEEEE in the germline V gene. The CDR3 region is CASSSLLVNTGELFF. In DNA, the CDR3 is TGTGCCAGCAGCTCGCTATTGGTGAACACCGGGGAGCTGTTTTTT.

The chain couples TRBV25-1 to TRBJ1-2, with D unclear. This CDR3 spans 13 amino acids. The V gene lost 3 bases and the J gene lost 5 bases, with 10 bases spanning the gap. Germline loops: CDR1 MGHDK, CDR2 SYGVNS. This chain's CDR3 is CASSEAGRYGYTF. The CDR3 DNA reads as TGTGCCAGCAGTGAGGCGGGCAGGTATGGCTACACCTTC.